The rows below give T cell receptor beta chains drawn from one sample of a study of shared clonotypes between healthy human individuals. Some clones are missing from TCRdb's copy, which holds only in-frame ones; the method was immunoSEQ multiplex PCR. Here the sample spans a few million clones, more than 90% being singletons. Sequenced material: naive CD4+ T cells sorted from blood. The receptors come from a man aged 18 to 30 in good health. The CDR3 runs from the conserved cysteine through the conserved F or W. Fields, in order: clone size, V gene, CDR3 protein. Size tells how often a clone was seen (once, few, many) or the class of an expanded clone, and some rows leave it out.

.,TRBV19,CASRRSVQETQYF
.,TRBV10-2,CASSEFSTGNEKLFF
.,TRBV12-5,CASGPGHYQGQPQHF
once,TRBV30,CAWSPFDGANYGYTF
.,TRBV5-5,CASSLLVATTGELFF
.,TRBV19,CASSRYLTDTQYF
.,TRBV11-2,CASSLKGLAGVGSYNEQFF
.,TRBV28,CASSFNGRSANYGYTF
.,TRBV30,CAWSPRGAGWYGYTF
.,TRBV5-1,CASSPQTMNTEAFF
.,TRBV7-2,CASSGTSYNYGYTF
.,TRBV11-2,CASSLGGSATEAFF
.,TRBV6-5,CASSQSGEQYF
.,TRBV2,CASGGDRVYEQYF
once,TRBV11-2,CASSPRDRVEKLFF
.,TRBV4-1,CASSQDDRVGYEQYF
once,TRBV7-2,CATGFFPRLLGYEQYF
.,TRBV28,CASNPGQNYNEQFF
.,TRBV5-1,CASSLGPRTLLGSTEAFF
.,TRBV18,CASSPIGRGTEAFF
.,TRBV10-3,CAIEGSTYEQYF
.,TRBV11-2,CASSLDTSAEQFF
.,TRBV30,CAWRMSRLSSSYNEQFF
.,TRBV11-3,CASSLSGETLNEQFF
.,TRBV28,CASSLRGGYTF
few,TRBV30,CAWTMDRVGQPQHF
.,TRBV10-2,CASSLRLTSGGLDEQFF
.,TRBV10-3,CAISGSGGSSYNEQFF
once,TRBV18,CASSPTGQGAMNTEAFF
.,TRBV2,CASSETSIADTQYF
.,TRBV5-1,CASSLAGVDTGELFF
.,TRBV7-9,CASRRGPYGYTF
.,TRBV19,CASQIISSRDRVTGELFF
.,TRBV7-6,CASSPQGAYEQYF
.,TRBV2,CASSAAGVDEQYF
.,TRBV7-8,CASSPAGVGYGYTF
.,TRBV6-6,CASSGSNRIPGNTIYF
.,TRBV28,CASRQGTGKGEETQYF
few,TRBV19,CASSISLNQPQHF
.,TRBV11-1,CASGEGMNTEAFF
.,TRBV6-5,CASSYLSGNTEAFF
once,TRBV5-1,CASSLVPSGDQETQYF
.,TRBV18,CASSPPPGTAYEQYF
.,TRBV10-3,CATGTSGGAYNEQFF
.,TRBV6-1,CASSSGRLYGYTF
.,TRBV5-1,CASSWASDSSGYTF
.,TRBV6-5,CASSYSSLSDNEKLFF
.,TRBV5-1,CASSLARDSLGADTQYF
.,TRBV9,CASSVGGTVYNEQFF
.,TRBV11-2,CASSLDGSVADTQYF
.,TRBV19,CASSILGLVVVYEQYF
.,TRBV10-3,CAISEGTSGARETQYF